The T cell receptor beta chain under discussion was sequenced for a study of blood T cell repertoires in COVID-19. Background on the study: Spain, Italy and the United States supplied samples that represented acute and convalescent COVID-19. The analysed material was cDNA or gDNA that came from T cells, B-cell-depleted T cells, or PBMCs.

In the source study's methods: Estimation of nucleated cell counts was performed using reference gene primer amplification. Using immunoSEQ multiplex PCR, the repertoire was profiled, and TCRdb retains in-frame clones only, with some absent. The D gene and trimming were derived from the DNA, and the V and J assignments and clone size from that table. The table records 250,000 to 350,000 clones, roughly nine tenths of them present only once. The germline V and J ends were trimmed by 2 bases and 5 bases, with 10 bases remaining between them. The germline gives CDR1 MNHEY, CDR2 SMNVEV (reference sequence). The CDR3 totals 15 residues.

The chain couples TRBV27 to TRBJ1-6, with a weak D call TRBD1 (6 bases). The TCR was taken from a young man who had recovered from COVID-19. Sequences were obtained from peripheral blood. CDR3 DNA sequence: TGTGCCAGCAGTTTAGGAACAGGGCATAATTCACCCCTCCACTTT. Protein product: CASSLGTGHNSPLHF.